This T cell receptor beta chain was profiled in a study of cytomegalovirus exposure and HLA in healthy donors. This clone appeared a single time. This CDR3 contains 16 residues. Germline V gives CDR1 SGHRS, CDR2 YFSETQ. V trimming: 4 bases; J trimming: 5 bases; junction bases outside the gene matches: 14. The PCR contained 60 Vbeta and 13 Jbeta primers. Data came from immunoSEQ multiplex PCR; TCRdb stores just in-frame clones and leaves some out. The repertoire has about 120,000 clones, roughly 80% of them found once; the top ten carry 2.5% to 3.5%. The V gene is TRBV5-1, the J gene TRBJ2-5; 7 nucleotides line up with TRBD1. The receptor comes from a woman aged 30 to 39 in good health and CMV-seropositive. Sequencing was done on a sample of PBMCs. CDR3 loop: CASSIPQGGADETQYF. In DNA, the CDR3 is TGCGCCAGCAGCATACCACAAGGGGGCGCGGATGAGACCCAGTACTTC.